This T cell receptor (beta chain) stems from a study of cytomegalovirus exposure and HLA in healthy donors. This CDR3 spans 14 amino acids. The V gene lost 1 base and the J gene lost 9 bases, with 13 bases spanning the gap. The V gene's germline CDR1 is SGHTA and CDR2 FQGNSA. Whole-study results and caveats: Common viral pathogens seemed, in a later analysis, to connect with several of the most significant clusters. HLA alleles were associated with fewer than 20,000 TCR beta sequences in a later analysis at 0.05 false discovery rate.

With regard to this clone: Its antigen is unidentified.

Use of 60 Vbeta and 13 Jbeta primers characterized the PCR. This table comes from immunoSEQ multiplex PCR, and its TCRdb copy is limited to in-frame clones, with some not included. The data show more than 90,000 clones, 85% seen once. The sample taken for sequencing was PBMCs. The TCR comes from a man aged 25-45 years in good health and CMV-seronegative. This rearrangement joins TRBV7-2 to TRBJ1-5; D is unclear. The CDR3 sequence: CASSLVLSEPPQHF. CDR3 sequence (DNA): TGTGCCAGCAGCTTAGTATTAAGTGAGCCGCCCCAGCATTTT.